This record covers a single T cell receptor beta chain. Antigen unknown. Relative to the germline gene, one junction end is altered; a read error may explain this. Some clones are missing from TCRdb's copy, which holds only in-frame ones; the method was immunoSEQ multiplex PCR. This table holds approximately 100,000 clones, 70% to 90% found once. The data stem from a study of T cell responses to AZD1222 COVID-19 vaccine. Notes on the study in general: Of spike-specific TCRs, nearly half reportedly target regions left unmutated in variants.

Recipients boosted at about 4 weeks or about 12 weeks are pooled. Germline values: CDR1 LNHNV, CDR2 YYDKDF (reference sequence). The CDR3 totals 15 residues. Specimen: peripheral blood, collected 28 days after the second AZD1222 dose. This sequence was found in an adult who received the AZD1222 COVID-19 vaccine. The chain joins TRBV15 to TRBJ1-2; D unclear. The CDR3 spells CATSREEGSNSGYTF. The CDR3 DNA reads TGTGCCACCAGCAGAGAGGAAGGGTCGAACTCTGGCTACACCTTC.